Listed here are 17 T cell receptor beta chains from one sample, sequenced in a study of blood T cell repertoires in COVID-19. Only in-frame clones appear in the TCRdb table, and some are missing; sequencing was by immunoSEQ multiplex PCR. The repertoire includes around 290,000 clones, around 86% of them detected once, and less than 2% sits in the top ten. Sequenced: PBMCs or T cells enriched from blood (not recorded which). These receptors all come from a woman aged 40 to 50 who had recovered from COVID-19.

V and J are TRBV7-9 and TRBJ2-1, with 12 bases fitting TRBD2. The CDR3 runs to 16 residues. With 2 bases clipped from V and 6 bases from J, the junction kept 5 bases outside the gene matches. Germline CDR1 and CDR2: SEHNR and FQNEAQ (reference sequence). CDR3 in amino acids: CASSLLAGGPGNEQFF. The CDR3 nucleotides are TGTGCCAGCAGCTTACTAGCGGGAGGGCCCGGCAATGAGCAGTTCTTC.

This chain connects TRBV7-2 to TRBJ1-5, with 7 bases matching TRBD1. Germline assignment: CDR1 SGHTA and CDR2 FQGNSA. V dropped 4 bases and J dropped 3; count of bases not matched to a gene: 6. The CDR3 is 15 amino acids. The CDR3 sequence is CASSYRTGDNQPQHF. Written as DNA, the CDR3 is TGTGCCAGCAGCTACCGTACAGGGGACAATCAGCCCCAGCATTTT.

V and J are TRBV9 and TRBJ2-2, with D unclear. From germline, CDR1 is SGDLS and CDR2 YYNGEE. The CDR3 consists of 11 residues. V lost 6 bases, J lost 7 bases, and 7 bases lay in between. The CDR3 is CASTRDGELFF. For the CDR3, the DNA is TGTGCCAGCACTAGAGACGGGGAGCTGTTTTTT.

The CDR3 region has the DNA TGTGCCAGCAGGGACAGTTTAAACACTGAAGCTTTCTTT. Translated, it gives CASRDSLNTEAFF. J is TRBJ1-1 and V is TRBV27; perhaps TRBD1 as D (6 bases). The germline V gene encodes CDR1 MNHEY and CDR2 SMNVEV (reference sequence). The CDR3 sequence is 13 residues long. The V gene lost 6 bases and the J gene lost 2 bases, with 10 bases spanning the gap.

The chain joins TRBV9 to TRBJ1-4, with 9 nucleotides matching TRBD1. The germline CDR1 and CDR2 sequences are SGDLS and YYNGEE. J gave up 7 bases and V 2 bases, and 0 bases lay outside the gene matches. The CDR3 is made up of 13 amino acids. DNA of the CDR3: TGTGCCAGCAGCGTGGACAGGGGTGAAAAACTGTTTTTT. Translated: CASSVDRGEKLFF.

This clone was observed a single time. The chain recombines TRBV6-5 with TRBJ1-5, with no clear D. Germline V gene data show CDR1 as MNHEY and CDR2 as SVGAGI. Trimming shortened V by 6 bases and J by 6 bases, and 18 bases separated the two germline ends. The CDR3 loop spans 15 amino acids. CDR3 DNA: TGTGCCAGCAGCCCCACGGGTTTCGGTCGTCAGCCCCAGCATTTT. As protein: CASSPTGFGRQPQHF.

The chain employs TRBV3-1 (or the pseudogene TRBV3-2) and TRBJ1-1; D is unresolved. CDR1 and CDR2 (germline): LGHDT, YNNKEL (reference sequence). V shed 4 bases and J shed 0 bases, with 6 bases lying between them. The CDR3 has 13 residues. In DNA form, the CDR3 reads TGTGCCAGCAGCCGCGGGCTGAACACTGAAGCTTTCTTT. It is translated as CASSRGLNTEAFF.

V and J are TRBV9 and TRBJ2-3; TRBD1 agrees at 9 bases. Losses at the gene ends were 0 bases for V and 4 bases for J; bases not matched to a gene: 6. CDR1 and CDR2 (germline): SGDLS, YYNGEE. The CDR3 covers 16 residues. The CDR3 nucleotides read TGTGCCAGCAGCGTAGTGGGACAGGGATGGCCAGATACGCAGTATTTT. Its protein is CASSVVGQGWPDTQYF.

Comment on this clone: The identical CDR3 is also encoded by other nucleotide sequences in the sample. This chain uses TRBV5-1 with TRBJ1-1, with TRBD1 matching 10 bases. Trimming took 0 bases from V and 4 from J; bases not matched to a gene: 3. Germline CDR1 reads SGHRS; CDR2 reads YFSETQ. The CDR3 is 15 amino acids. This CDR3 reads CASSLDGQGGTEAFF. CDR3 sequence (DNA): TGCGCCAGCAGCTTGGACGGACAGGGGGGCACTGAAGCTTTCTTT.

This chain links TRBV4-1 with TRBJ2-1; 7 bases align to TRBD2. Germline V lookup: CDR1 MGHRA, CDR2 YSYEKL. The CDR3 sequence is 18 residues long. The J segment lost 4 bases and the V segment lost 0 bases, leaving 12 bases of the junction unmatched. The CDR3 loop is CASSQDLGASGLYNEQFF. CDR3 in DNA: TGCGCCAGCAGCCAAGATCTCGGGGCTAGCGGCTTGTACAATGAGCAGTTCTTC.

The V and J genes are TRBV4-3 and TRBJ2-7, with 7 bases lining up with TRBD2. The ends lost 0 bases at V and 4 bases at J; junction bases unmatched: 6. The length of the CDR3 is 15 residues. Per germline, CDR1 LGHNA and CDR2 YSLEER. The chain's CDR3 is CASSQDVASGYEQYF. The CDR3 nucleotides read TGCGCCAGCAGCCAAGATGTGGCTAGCGGTTACGAGCAGTACTTC.

The rearrangement links TRBV4-1 to TRBJ2-3, with TRBD2 identical over 12 bases. The CDR3 consists of 17 residues. Trimming at V came to 0 bases and at J to 5 bases, leaving 6 bases not matched to a gene. Germline V CDR1 and CDR2: MGHRA, YSYEKL. The CDR3 sequence: CASSQDRLAGGRDTQYF. In DNA, the CDR3 is TGCGCCAGCAGCCAAGATCGGCTAGCGGGGGGGCGAGATACGCAGTATTTT.

The CDR3 is CASRSGQVRRNTIYF. CDR3 nucleotides: TGCGCCAGCAGATCCGGACAGGTAAGGCGCAACACCATATATTTT. The chain couples TRBV10-1 to TRBJ1-3; 7 bases are shared with TRBD1. The CDR3 is made up of 15 amino acids. The V and J ends lost 6 bases and 7 bases, in that order; junction bases with no gene match: 12. CDR1 is WNHNN, CDR2 SYGVQD, per germline (reference sequence).

For the CDR3, the DNA is TGTGCCAGCAGCTCGGCTTCATCCGACAGGAAAAACTACGAGCAGTACTTC. Protein product: CASSSASSDRKNYEQYF. The V gene is TRBV7-9, the J gene TRBJ2-7; tentative D call: TRBD1 (6 bases). Per germline, CDR1 SEHNR and CDR2 FQNEAQ (reference sequence). V was clipped by 4 bases and J by 3 bases, with 22 bases between them. The CDR3 extends over 17 amino acids.

This chain connects TRBV7-3 to TRBJ1-1; 8 bases fit TRBD1. J lost 5 bases, V lost 5 bases, and 4 bases had no gene match. The germline gives CDR1 SGHTA, CDR2 FQGTGA. This CDR3 is built from 13 residues. DNA of the CDR3: TGTGCCAGCAGCCTTGACAGGGGAACTGAAGCTTTCTTT. Amino acid sequence: CASSLDRGTEAFF.

This clone was recorded once. This chain uses TRBV19 with TRBJ1-2; the match to TRBD1 covers 9 bases. V lost 4 bases to trimming and J lost 2 bases; unmatched junction nucleotides: 2. Germline values: CDR1 LNHDA, CDR2 SQIVND (reference sequence). The CDR3 is 14 residues long. CDR3 sequence (DNA): TGTGCCAGTAGTAAAGGGACAGGGAACTATGGCTACACCTTC. Protein product: CASSKGTGNYGYTF.

The V call is TRBV10-1, the J call TRBJ2-7, with 7 bases identical to TRBD1. This CDR3 spans 13 amino acids. Germline CDR1 is WNHNN and CDR2 is SYGVQD (reference sequence). Unmatched junction bases numbered 4, after V lost 2 bases and J lost 6 bases. CDR3 sequence (DNA): TGCGCCAGCAGTGAGGCGAGACAGGGCGAGCAGTACTTC. It encodes CASSEARQGEQYF.